This T cell receptor (beta chain) was sequenced for a study of metastatic and nonmetastatic thyroid tumors. In the authors' methods: To classify distant metastasis in papillary thyroid cancer, a model was built from CDR3 differences across clinicopathological groups. TCRdb re-called clones via MiXCR from the PCR reads. The V and J calls come from TCRdb's annotation, not from the publication. Altogether 20,000 to 25,000 clones are present, approximately 14% being singletons, with the ten largest covering roughly 14%. Patients were all untreated before their thyroid surgery. The table lists this clone with many counts. The CDR3 extends over 13 amino acids. Germline loops: CDR1 KGHDR, CDR2 SFDVKD. The germline V and J ends were trimmed by 7 bases and 7 bases, with 13 bases remaining between them.

Material for sequencing was tumor tissue. The chain couples TRBV24-1 to TRBJ2-4; weak D call: TRBD2 (5 bases). The sequence was obtained from a female donor with papillary thyroid cancer or a benign thyroid nodule (not recorded which). Some clones in this sample may be carry-over from other donors' samples. The CDR3 sequence is CATSPVGSNIQYF. CDR3 nucleotides: TGTGCCACCAGCCCCGTGGGGAGTAACATTCAGTACTTC.